This T cell receptor (beta chain) was documented in a study of blood T cell repertoires in COVID-19. Sequenced by immunoSEQ multiplex PCR; TCRdb stores in-frame clones only, minus some. The repertoire has 310,000 or so clones, about nine tenths of them found once; the top ten carry around 1.1%. V was shortened by 1 base and J by 5 bases, with 18 bases between the two germline ends. Germline V gene data show CDR1 as SGHTA and CDR2 as FQGNSA. The CDR3 extends over 18 amino acids. This chain connects TRBV7-2 to TRBJ1-6, with D possibly being TRBD1 (5 bases). Sample: PBMCs or T cells enriched from blood (not recorded which). This receptor was taken from a woman aged 25 to 39 who had recovered from COVID-19. CDR3 in amino acids: CASSLGFGRGLNNSPLHF. In DNA form, the CDR3 reads TGTGCCAGCAGCTTAGGTTTTGGGAGGGGCCTAAATAATTCACCCCTCCACTTT. The variable domain in full, completed from reference TRBV7-2 and TRBJ1-6, reads GAGVSQSPSNKVTEKGKDVELRCDPISGHTALYWYRQSLGQGLEFLIYFQGNSAPDKSGLPSDRFSAERTGGSVSTLTIQRTQQEDSAVYLCASSLGFGRGLNNSPLHFGNGTRLTVT.